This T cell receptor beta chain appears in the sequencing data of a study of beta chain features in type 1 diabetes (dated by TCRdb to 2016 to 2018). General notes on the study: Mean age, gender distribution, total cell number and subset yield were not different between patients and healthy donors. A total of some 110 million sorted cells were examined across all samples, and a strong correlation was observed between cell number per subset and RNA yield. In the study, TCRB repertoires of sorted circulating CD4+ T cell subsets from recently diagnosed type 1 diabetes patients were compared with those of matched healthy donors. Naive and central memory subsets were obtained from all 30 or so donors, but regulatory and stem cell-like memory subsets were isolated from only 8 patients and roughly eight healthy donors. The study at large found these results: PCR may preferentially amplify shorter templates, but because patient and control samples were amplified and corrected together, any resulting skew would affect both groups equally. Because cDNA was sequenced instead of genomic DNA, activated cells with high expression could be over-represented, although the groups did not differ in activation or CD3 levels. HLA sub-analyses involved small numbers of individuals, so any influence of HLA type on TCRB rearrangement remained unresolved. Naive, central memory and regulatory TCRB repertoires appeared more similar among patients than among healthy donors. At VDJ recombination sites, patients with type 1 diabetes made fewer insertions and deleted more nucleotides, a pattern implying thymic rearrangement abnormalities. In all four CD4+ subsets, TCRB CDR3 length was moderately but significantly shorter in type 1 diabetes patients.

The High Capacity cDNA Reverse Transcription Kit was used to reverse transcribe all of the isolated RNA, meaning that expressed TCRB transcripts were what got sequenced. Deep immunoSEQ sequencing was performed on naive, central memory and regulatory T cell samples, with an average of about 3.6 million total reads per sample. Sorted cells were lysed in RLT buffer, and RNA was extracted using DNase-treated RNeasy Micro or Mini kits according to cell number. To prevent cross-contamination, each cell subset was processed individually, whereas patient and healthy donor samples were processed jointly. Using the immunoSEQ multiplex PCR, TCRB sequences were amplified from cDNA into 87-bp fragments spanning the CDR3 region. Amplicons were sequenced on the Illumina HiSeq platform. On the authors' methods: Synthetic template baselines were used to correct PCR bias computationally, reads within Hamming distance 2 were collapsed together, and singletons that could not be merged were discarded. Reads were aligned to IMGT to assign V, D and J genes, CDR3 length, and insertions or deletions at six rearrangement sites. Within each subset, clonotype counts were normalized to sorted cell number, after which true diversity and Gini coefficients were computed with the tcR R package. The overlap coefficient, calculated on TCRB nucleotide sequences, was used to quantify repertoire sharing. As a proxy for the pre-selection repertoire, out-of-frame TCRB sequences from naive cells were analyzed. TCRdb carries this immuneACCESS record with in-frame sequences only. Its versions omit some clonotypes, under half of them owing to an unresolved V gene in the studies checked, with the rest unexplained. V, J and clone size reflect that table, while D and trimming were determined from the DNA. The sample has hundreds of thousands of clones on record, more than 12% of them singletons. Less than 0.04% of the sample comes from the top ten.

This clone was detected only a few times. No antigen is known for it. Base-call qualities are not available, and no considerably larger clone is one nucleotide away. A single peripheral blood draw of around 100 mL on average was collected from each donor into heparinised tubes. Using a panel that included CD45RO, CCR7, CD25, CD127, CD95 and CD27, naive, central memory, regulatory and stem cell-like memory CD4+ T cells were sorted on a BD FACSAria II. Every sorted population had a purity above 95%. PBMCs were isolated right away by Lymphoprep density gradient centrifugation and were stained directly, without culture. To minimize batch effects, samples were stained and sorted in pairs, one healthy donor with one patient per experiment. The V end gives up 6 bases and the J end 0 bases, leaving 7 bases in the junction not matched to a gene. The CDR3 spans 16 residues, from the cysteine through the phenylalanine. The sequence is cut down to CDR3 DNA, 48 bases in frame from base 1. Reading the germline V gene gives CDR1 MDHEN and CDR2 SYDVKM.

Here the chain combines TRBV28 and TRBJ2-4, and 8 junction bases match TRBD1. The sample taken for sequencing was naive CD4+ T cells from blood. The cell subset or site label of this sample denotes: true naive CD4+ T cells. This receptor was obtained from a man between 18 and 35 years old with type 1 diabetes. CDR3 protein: CASRTQGVLAKNIQYF. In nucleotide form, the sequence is TGTGCCAGCAGGACACAGGGGGTCCTAGCCAAAAACATTCAGTACTTC.